This T cell receptor beta chain was found in a study of neurological immune-mediated disorders. Study-level findings and limits: Healthy controls had more TCR clonal expansion than multiple sclerosis, which showed the least, whereas HTLV-1-associated myelopathy showed the most. CDR3 amino acid sequences found in expanded clones were never shared across subjects, suggesting private repertoires in all groups.

Time point of the sample: longitudinal time-point 3. Germline V gene lookup returns CDR1 LGHNA and CDR2 YNFKEQ. The CDR3 contains 14 residues. V dropped 0 bases and J dropped 0 bases, with 5 bases sitting between them. In this sample, this clonotype turned up many times. The antigen is not known. The cDNA came from 5'RACE, which used 10-nucleotide random UMIs. TCRdb fed the 5' RACE reads into MiXCR, producing one record per CDR3 protein. The table has about 48,000 distinct CDR3 sequences, 9.5% to 15% seen once. The chain joins TRBV4-2 to TRBJ1-1; D unresolved. The sample was PBMCs. This clonotype originated in a male donor with HTLV-1-associated myelopathy (HAM/TSP). The CDR3: CASSQDQMNTEAFF. CDR3 in DNA: TGTGCCAGCAGCCAAGATCAGATGAACACTGAAGCTTTCTTT.